These 32 T cell receptor beta chains share one sample of origin, sequenced in a study of post-analysis software for immune sequencing data. Unique molecular identifiers were built into the TCR beta cDNA libraries. Each CDR3 protein gets one entry after TCRdb re-called the PCR reads with MiXCR. Of roughly 800,000 distinct CDR3 sequences in the sample, under 70% were seen once. No cognate antigen is known for these TCRs. Whole-study results and caveats: Among four or five TRBV segments more frequent in patients than controls were TRBV5-6, TRBV5-1 and TRBV20-1.

Sequencing was done on a sample of blood. Source of these receptors: a girl between 10 and 17 years old with multiple sclerosis.

The chain is built from TRBV6-1 and TRBJ2-7; D possibly corresponds to TRBD1 (6 bases). Per the germline V gene, CDR1 is MNHNS and CDR2 is SASEGT. V shed 1 base and J shed 9 bases, with 13 bases lying between them. The CDR3 runs to 13 residues. The CDR3 nucleotides are TGTGCCAGCAGTGAAGGGCAGGGGCTTACGCAGTACTTC. Its translation is CASSEGQGLTQYF.

The chain has TRBV2 and TRBJ1-2, with 8 bases matching TRBD1. V was clipped by 6 bases and J by 10 bases; unmatched bases: 10. Germline V CDR1 and CDR2: SNHLY, FYNNEI. The length of the CDR3 is 13 residues. The CDR3 DNA is TGTGCCAGCAGCCAGGGGGCTACAACGCTCTACACCTTC. It specifies CASSQGATTLYTF.

The chain uses TRBV10-3 and TRBJ2-7; D is perhaps TRBD1 or TRBD2 (5 bases each). The V gene lost 0 bases and the J gene lost 0 bases, with 15 bases spanning the gap. The CDR3 contains 17 residues. Germline CDR1 ENHRY, CDR2 SYGVKD. CDR3 sequence (DNA): TGTGCCATCAGTGAGTCCGCCGGGACGTCTATCTCCTACGAGCAGTACTTC. This codes for CAISESAGTSISYEQYF.

The chain combines TRBV6-5 with TRBJ2-5, with D perhaps TRBD1 or TRBD2 (6 bases each). Trimming took 7 bases from V and 5 from J, leaving 14 bases between them. CDR1 and CDR2 from the germline V gene are MNHEY and SVGAGI. The CDR3 is 13 amino acids. Here the CDR3 reads CASTKRRGETQYF. As DNA, the CDR3 is TGTGCCAGCACCAAAAGGAGGGGGGAGACCCAGTACTTC.

The chain uses TRBV5-1 and TRBJ2-3; TRBD2 is a possible D gene (6 bases). CDR3 length equals 15 residues. CDR1 is SGHRS, CDR2 YFSETQ, per germline. V lost 4 bases and J lost 1, with 13 bases in between. CDR3 DNA: TGCGCCAGCAGCCCGGCTAGCGACCGCACAGATACGCAGTATTTT. Amino acids: CASSPASDRTDTQYF.

The rearrangement uses TRBV2 and TRBJ2-4; maybe TRBD1 (5 bases). TRBJ2-7 matches the DNA end more closely, so the J call is doubtful. CDR1 and CDR2 (germline): SNHLY, FYNNEI. The length of the CDR3 is 14 residues. The CDR3 DNA is TGTGCCAGCAGTGTCAGGCAGGGCGATCACGAGCAGTACTTC. It encodes CASSVRQGDHEQYF.

J is TRBJ2-3 and V is TRBV11-2; possibly TRBD1 for D (5 bases). The V end lost 5 bases, the J end lost 4 bases, and 16 bases lay between the germline ends. The CDR3 runs to 15 residues. Germline V gene data show CDR1 as SGHAT and CDR2 as FQNNGV. CDR3 in amino acids: CASSPRAGLADTQYF. The CDR3 nucleotides read TGTGCCAGCAGCCCTCGGGCAGGGTTGGCAGATACGCAGTATTTT. The entire variable domain, with the rest obtained from reference TRBV11-2 and TRBJ2-3, is as follows: EAGVAQSPRYKIIEKRQSVAFWCNPISGHATLYWYQQILGQGPKLLIQFQNNGVVDDSQLPKDRFSAERLKGVDSTLKIQPAKLEDSAVYLCASSPRAGLADTQYFGPGTRLTVL.

The chain joins TRBV7-9 to TRBJ2-3; D remains ambiguous. Per germline, CDR1 SEHNR and CDR2 FQNEAQ (reference sequence). The CDR3 covers 15 residues. Trimming took 0 bases from V and 2 from J, leaving 9 bases between them. Written as DNA, the CDR3 is TGTGCCAGCAGCTTAGCGCGTACTGACACAGATACGCAGTATTTT. Its protein product is CASSLARTDTDTQYF. The complete variable domain, with remaining parts taken from reference TRBV7-9 and TRBJ2-3, reads DTGVSQNPRHKITKRGQNVTFRCDPISEHNRLYWYRQTLGQGPEFLTYFQNEAQLEKSRLLSDRFSAERPKGSFSTLEIQRTEQGDSAMYLCASSLARTDTDTQYFGPGTRLTVL.

V and J are TRBV15 and TRBJ2-1; TRBD2 matches 10 bases. In germline, CDR1 is LNHNV, CDR2 YYDKDF (reference sequence). V shed 0 bases, J shed 5 bases, and the junction held 7 bases outside the gene matches. The CDR3 sequence is 17 residues long. The CDR3 loop is CATSRDQSGRANNEQFF. DNA of the CDR3: TGTGCCACCAGCAGAGATCAGAGCGGGAGGGCCAACAATGAGCAGTTCTTC.

This sequence joins TRBV7-9 and TRBJ2-3; D assignment may be TRBD1 or TRBD2 (5 bases each). CDR3 length: 18 residues. Deletions cut 3 bases from V and 0 bases from J, with 19 bases between. Germline-derived CDR1 and CDR2 are SEHNR and FQNEAQ (reference sequence). Written as DNA, the CDR3 is TGTGCCAGCAGCTTTACTCGGCCCGGGACGCGTAGCACAGATACGCAGTATTTT. It codes for CASSFTRPGTRSTDTQYF.

V is TRBV3-1 and J is TRBJ2-1; TRBD2 might be the D (6 bases). The V gene lost 1 base and the J gene lost 12 bases, with 31 bases spanning the gap. The CDR3 has 19 residues. Germline CDR1 and CDR2: LGHDT and YNNKEL (reference sequence). The CDR3 is CASSQVALTSPSRIKGQFF. The CDR3 DNA reads as TGTGCCAGCAGCCAAGTCGCCCTGACTAGTCCGTCGCGAATCAAGGGGCAGTTCTTC.

This rearrangement joins TRBV4-2 to TRBJ2-6, with TRBD1 matching over 11 bases. The J segment lost 0 bases and the V segment lost 8 bases, leaving 9 bases of the junction unmatched. CDR1 and CDR2 from the germline V gene are LGHNA and YNFKEQ. The CDR3 extends over 18 amino acids. CDR3 region: CASRGGTGGSSGANVLTF. The CDR3, as DNA: TGTGCCAGCCGCGGAGGGACAGGGGGTAGCTCTGGGGCCAACGTCCTGACTTTC.

The V gene is TRBV29-1, the J gene TRBJ2-5; weak D call: TRBD2 (6 bases). The CDR3 has 14 amino acids. Germline CDR1 reads SQVTM; CDR2 reads ANQGSEA. Trimming cost V 7 bases and J 2 bases, with 17 bases left between them. The CDR3 sequence: CSGGRASVQETQYF. CDR3 DNA: TGCAGCGGAGGTCGAGCTAGCGTGCAAGAGACCCAGTACTTC.

This chain joins TRBV7-3 and TRBJ2-5; 7 nucleotides agree with TRBD2. Germline V gene sequence: CDR1 SGHTA, CDR2 FQGTGA. This CDR3 is built from 15 residues. The V and J ends lost 4 bases and 5 bases, in that order; junction bases with no gene match: 10. The chain's CDR3 is CASSSTSGDRETQYF. The CDR3 DNA reads TGTGCCAGCAGCTCTACAAGCGGGGATAGGGAGACCCAGTACTTC.

The chain is built from TRBV7-3 and TRBJ2-7; the match to TRBD1 covers 7 bases. CDR1 and CDR2 (germline): SGHTA, FQGTGA. The CDR3 is 13 residues long. The trim removed 5 bases at V and 4 bases at J, leaving 5 bases unmatched. The CDR3 loop reads CASSKDRAYEQYF. CDR3 DNA sequence: TGTGCCAGCAGCAAAGACAGGGCGTACGAGCAGTACTTC.

This clonotype was seen only a few times. Since a much larger clone is just one base distant, this may be a read error. This chain joins TRBV5-6 and TRBJ2-3, with 9 bases aligning to TRBD1. Looked up from germline, CDR1 is SGHDT and CDR2 is YYEEEE. This CDR3 region has 15 residues. In DNA form, the CDR3 reads TGTGCCAGCAGCTTGAGCGGACAGGGGTTGGATACGCGGTATTTT. Translated: CASSLSGQGLDTRYF.

The rearrangement uses TRBV15 and TRBJ1-1, with 7 nucleotides matching TRBD1. There are 14 residues in the CDR3. Germline lookup yields CDR1 LNHNV and CDR2 YYDKDF (reference sequence). V lost 4 bases, J lost 3 bases, and 5 bases stayed unmatched. The CDR3 loop is CATSMPGGDTEAFF. CDR3 bases: TGTGCCACCAGCATGCCAGGGGGAGACACTGAAGCTTTCTTT.

V and J are TRBV20-1 and TRBJ2-1; 7 bases are a match to TRBD1. The CDR3 has 14 residues. V lost 6 bases to trimming and J lost 0 bases; unmatched junction nucleotides: 5. In germline, CDR1 is DFQATT, CDR2 SNEGSKA (reference sequence). As DNA, the CDR3 is TGCAGTGCCCGTGGGACAGTCTCCTACAATGAGCAGTTCTTC. Its protein product is CSARGTVSYNEQFF.

The rearrangement uses TRBV2 and TRBJ2-1; maybe TRBD1 (6 bases). CDR1 and CDR2 from the germline V gene are SNHLY and FYNNEI. V dropped 6 bases and J dropped 5 bases, with 11 bases sitting between them. This CDR3 region has 13 residues. CDR3 loop: CASRSNRDNEQFF. DNA of the CDR3: TGTGCCAGCAGGTCGAACAGGGACAATGAGCAGTTCTTC.

The rearrangement links TRBV2 to TRBJ2-7; TRBD1 matches 9 bases. Trimming took 3 bases from V and 5 from J; bases not matched to a gene: 11. The CDR3 is 16 residues long. CDR1 and CDR2 (germline): SNHLY, FYNNEI. For the CDR3, the DNA is TGTGCCAGCAGTGACCCTGGGACAGGGAACGGCAACGAGCAGTACTTC. Amino acid sequence: CASSDPGTGNGNEQYF.

This clonotype was seen a few times. The J gene is TRBJ2-7, the V gene TRBV3-1, with no clear D. Germline V gene lookup returns CDR1 LGHDT and CDR2 YNNKEL (reference sequence). The CDR3 consists of 14 residues. Between the trimmed V and J ends, which lost 3 bases and 2 bases, there was a span of 11 bases. The CDR3 reads CASSHSSGTYEQYF. The CDR3 DNA reads TGTGCCAGCAGCCATTCCTCAGGAACCTACGAGCAGTACTTC.

This chain connects TRBV5-1 to TRBJ2-1; 7 nucleotides align to TRBD2. The CDR3 has 17 amino acids. Per germline, CDR1 SGHRS and CDR2 YFSETQ. With V trimmed by 4 bases and J by 6 bases, 16 bases remained unmatched. The CDR3 spells CASSAQLLAMSGNEQFF. The CDR3 DNA follows: TGCGCCAGCAGCGCCCAATTACTAGCGATGTCAGGCAATGAGCAGTTCTTC. The full variable domain, its missing parts supplied by reference TRBV5-1 and TRBJ2-1, is KAGVTQTPRYLIKTRGQQVTLSCSPISGHRSVSWYQQTPGQGLQFLFEYFSETQRNKGNFPGRFSGRQFSNSRSEMNVSTLELGDSALYLCASSAQLLAMSGNEQFFGPGTRLTVL.

The chain joins TRBV24-1 to TRBJ1-1; 9 nucleotides match TRBD1. The germline gives CDR1 KGHDR, CDR2 SFDVKD. The V gene end was trimmed by 9 bases and the J gene end by 1 base; junction bases not matched to a gene: 5. The CDR3 has 14 residues. CDR3 nucleotides: TGTGCCACCCGAGGGGGACAGGGGAACACTGAAGCTTTCTTT. Its translation is CATRGGQGNTEAFF.

The CDR3 spells CASSLSGSGEQYF. CDR3 nucleotide sequence: TGTGCCAGCAGTTTGAGCGGGAGCGGTGAGCAGTACTTC. This chain connects TRBV12-3 or TRBV12-4 to TRBJ2-7; 8 bases are a match to TRBD2. The CDR3 consists of 13 residues. The V and J ends lost 3 bases and 7 bases, in that order; junction bases with no gene match: 5.

The chain uses TRBV12-3 or TRBV12-4 and TRBJ2-1, with unresolved D. Trimming shortened V by 4 bases and J by 6 bases, and 22 bases separated the two germline ends. This CDR3 comprises 17 residues. The CDR3 nucleotides are TGTGCCAGCAGTTCCCCTCCACCGGGTGGCCAGGCCAATGAGCAGTTCTTC. This sequence encodes CASSSPPPGGQANEQFF.

This clonotype has a handful of counts. One end of the junction fails to match germline, which may point to a read error. The rearrangement joins TRBV7-7 to TRBJ2-7, with 7 bases lining up with TRBD2. Germline CDR1 and CDR2: SSHAT and FNYEAQ (reference sequence). The CDR3 is 15 amino acids. In DNA form, the CDR3 reads TGTGCTAGCAGCTTAGGCACTAGCGCTCCCTACGAGCAGTACTTC. Translating it yields CASSLGTSAPYEQYF.

V usage is TRBV27 and J usage is TRBJ2-7, with unresolved D. The germline V gene has CDR1 MNHEY and CDR2 SMNVEV (reference sequence). The CDR3 contains 14 residues. V was trimmed by 2 bases and J by 2 bases, leaving 10 bases between them. The CDR3 sequence: CASSLGRHPYEQYF. Written as DNA, the CDR3 is TGTGCCAGCAGTTTAGGTCGCCACCCCTACGAGCAGTACTTC.

This clonotype was observed a handful of times. The gene calls are TRBV15 and TRBJ1-1; 7 bases fit TRBD1. V gave up 1 base and J gave up 6 bases; unmatched junction bases: 2. Germline values: CDR1 LNHNV, CDR2 YYDKDF (reference sequence). CDR3 length equals 13 residues. The DNA for the CDR3 is TGTGCCACCAGCAGAGCTACAGGGGCTGAAGCTTTCTTT. It is translated as CATSRATGAEAFF. Variable domain in full (rest from reference TRBV15 and TRBJ1-1): DAMVIQNPRYQVTQFGKPVTLSCSQTLNHNVMYWYQQKSSQAPKLLFHYYDKDFNNEADTPDNFQSRRPNTSFCFLDIRSPGLGDTAMYLCATSRATGAEAFFGQGTRLTVV.

In this sample, this clonotype turned up a few times. The V gene is TRBV20-1, the J gene TRBJ2-4; TRBD1 is a possible D gene (5 bases). The CDR3 runs 15 residues. Germline assignment: CDR1 DFQATT and CDR2 SNEGSKA (reference sequence). The V gene lost 7 bases and the J gene lost 0 bases, with 16 bases spanning the gap. CDR3 in amino acids: CSVVRPQVAKNIQYF. The CDR3 coding sequence is TGCAGTGTTGTAAGGCCACAGGTAGCCAAAAACATTCAGTACTTC.

The rearrangement joins TRBV29-1 to TRBJ2-7; D not resolved. The J call is doubtful: the DNA matches TRBJ2-5 better. Germline loops: CDR1 SQVTM, CDR2 ANQGSEA. The CDR3 sequence is 13 residues long. The CDR3 here is CSVEGPGGETQYF. The DNA of the CDR3 is TGCAGCGTTGAAGGTCCTGGTGGGGAGACCCAGTACTTC.

The chain joins TRBV5-1 to TRBJ2-7, with D perhaps TRBD2 (7 bases). Trimming left V 4 bases short and J 2 bases short, with 13 bases between. This CDR3 has 14 residues. Germline-derived CDR1 and CDR2 are SGHRS and YFSETQ. The CDR3: CASSRGRGPYEQYF. CDR3 bases: TGCGCCAGCAGCCGGGGGCGGGGGCCCTACGAGCAGTACTTC.

This clonotype was picked up one time. The V call is TRBV11-1, the J call TRBJ2-4, with D possibly TRBD2 on 5 matching bases. The germline CDR1 and CDR2 sequences are SGHAT and FQDESV (reference sequence). V gave up 5 bases and J gave up 0 bases, with 17 bases separating them. This CDR3 spans 17 amino acids. Here the CDR3 reads CASSPRKGSLAKNIQYF. CDR3 in DNA: TGTGCCAGCAGCCCCCGGAAAGGGAGTCTAGCCAAAAACATTCAGTACTTC.